Each of the 10 T cell receptor beta chains below was sequenced from the same sample in a study of neurological immune-mediated disorders. In TCRdb, the 5' RACE reads were re-called with MiXCR into one record per CDR3 protein. The sample consists of fewer than 110,000 distinct CDR3 sequences, approximately 11% of them appearing once. Specified time point: longitudinal time-point 3. Sequencing input: PBMCs. Receptors were obtained from a female donor with HTLV-1-associated myelopathy (HAM/TSP).

This clonotype was observed at least ten times. The chain joins TRBV5-1 to TRBJ2-7, with a possible D match to TRBD1 (5 bases). This CDR3 has 14 amino acids. The germline gives CDR1 SGHRS, CDR2 YFSETQ. Between the trimmed V and J ends, which lost 1 base and 1 base, there was a span of 9 bases. The CDR3 coding sequence is TGCGCCAGCAGCTTGACAGGTAGTTCCTACGAGCAGTACTTC. This gives the protein CASSLTGSSYEQYF.

This clonotype came up many times. The rearrangement joins TRBV5-1 to TRBJ1-2; the match to TRBD1 covers 7 bases. The CDR3 totals 13 residues. CDR1 and CDR2 from the germline V gene are SGHRS and YFSETQ. Trimming cost V 7 bases and J 3 bases; bases outside gene matches: 6. CDR3 coding DNA: TGCGCCAGCTCGAACCAGGGGGACTATGGCTACACCTTC. This gives the protein CASSNQGDYGYTF.

Many counts were recorded for this clonotype. The J gene is TRBJ2-7, the V gene TRBV7-2, with TRBD2 matching 9 bases. Germline values: CDR1 SGHTA, CDR2 FQGNSA. Losses at the gene ends were 3 bases for V and 2 bases for J; bases not matched to a gene: 20. The CDR3 length is 20 residues. The CDR3 loop reads CASSFRLAALVSNGTYEQYF. The CDR3 nucleotides are TGTGCCAGCAGCTTTCGACTAGCGGCACTCGTTAGTAATGGTACCTACGAGCAGTACTTC. Combining the CDR3 with reference TRBV7-2 and TRBJ2-7 gives the whole variable domain GAGVSQSPSNKVTEKGKDVELRCDPISGHTALYWYRQSLGQGLEFLIYFQGNSAPDKSGLPSDRFSAERTGGSVSTLTIQRTQQEDSAVYLCASSFRLAALVSNGTYEQYFGPGTRLTVT.

This clonotype has at least ten counts. V usage is TRBV5-1 and J usage is TRBJ2-6; D unclear. Trimming left V 7 bases short and J 1 base short, with 9 bases between. Looked up from germline, CDR1 is SGHRS and CDR2 is YFSETQ. The CDR3 covers 14 residues. The CDR3 nucleotides are TGCGCCAGCGCTAAAACTTCTGGGGCCAACGTCCTGACTTTC. The encoded protein is CASAKTSGANVLTF.

This clonotype was observed at least ten times. V is TRBV27 and J is TRBJ2-1, with D perhaps matching TRBD1 (6 bases). Germline CDR1 MNHEY, CDR2 SMNVEV (reference sequence). V lost 4 bases to trimming and J lost 3 bases, with 10 bases between them. The CDR3 totals 14 residues. DNA of the CDR3: TGTGCCAGCAGTTCCCAGGGGAGCTACAATGAGCAGTTCTTC. This gives the protein CASSSQGSYNEQFF.

The table lists this clonotype with many counts. The chain carries TRBV5-1 and TRBJ2-1; TRBD2 aligns across 9 bases. The CDR3 is 15 amino acids. V was pared by 4 bases and J by 6 bases, with 8 bases of the junction left unmatched. CDR1 is SGHRS and CDR2 is YFSETQ in the germline V gene. Here the CDR3 DNA reads TGCGCCAGCAGCCGTAGCGGGGGCCCCACCAATGAGCAGTTCTTC. Its protein is CASSRSGGPTNEQFF.

This clonotype was observed many times. V usage is TRBV5-1 and J usage is TRBJ2-3; TRBD2 matches 7 bases. Per the germline V gene, CDR1 is SGHRS and CDR2 is YFSETQ. CDR3 length equals 15 residues. V trimming: 0 bases; J trimming: 4 bases; junction bases outside the gene matches: 5. The CDR3, as DNA: TGCGCCAGCAGCTTGGAACTAGCGCTGGCAGATACGCAGTATTTT. Its translation is CASSLELALADTQYF.

Many counts were recorded for this clonotype. V is TRBV7-9 and J is TRBJ2-1, with 10 bases lining up with TRBD1. The CDR3 extends over 15 amino acids. Per germline, CDR1 SEHNR and CDR2 FQNEAQ (reference sequence). With 4 bases clipped from V and 7 bases from J, the junction kept 7 bases outside the gene matches. CDR3 protein: CASSSRTGGMNEQFF. The CDR3 nucleotides read TGTGCCAGCAGCTCTCGGACAGGGGGGATGAATGAGCAGTTCTTC. The variable domain in full, completed from reference TRBV7-9 and TRBJ2-1, reads DTGVSQNPRHKITKRGQNVTFRCDPISEHNRLYWYRQTLGQGPEFLTYFQNEAQLEKSRLLSDRFSAERPKGSFSTLEIQRTEQGDSAMYLCASSSRTGGMNEQFFGPGTRLTVL.

V and J are TRBV5-1 and TRBJ2-4, with 9 bases fitting TRBD2. Germline V gene lookup returns CDR1 SGHRS and CDR2 YFSETQ. This CDR3 is built from 14 residues. Unmatched junction bases numbered 11, after V lost 1 base and J lost 15 bases. The CDR3 sequence: CASSLLSAGGSSYF. The CDR3, as DNA: TGCGCCAGCAGCTTGTTGTCAGCGGGGGGAAGTTCGTACTTC.

Ten or more counts support this clonotype. This chain connects TRBV28 to TRBJ2-6; 8 bases fit TRBD1. This CDR3 has 15 amino acids. V lost 3 bases to trimming and J lost 6 bases; unmatched junction nucleotides: 4. Germline-derived CDR1 and CDR2 are MDHEN and SYDVKM. DNA for the CDR3: TGTGCCAGCAGTTTTATGGACAGGGTGGCCAACGTCCTGACTTTC. It is translated as CASSFMDRVANVLTF.